This entry concerns a single T cell receptor beta chain. Its matching antigen is unknown. This sample stems from a study of shared clonotypes between healthy human individuals. Overall study findings and caveats: Generation probabilities of non-shared clonotypes were lower (relative to those shared by all four donors). Represented genetic and exposure-history diversity was restricted by having few donors.

TCRdb's table, derived via immunoSEQ multiplex PCR, lists solely in-frame clones and lacks some. This table has under 2,000,000 clones, around 96% appearing once. The naive CD8 subset, CD45RO-negative cells positively selected for CCR7, excluded terminally differentiated effector memory CD45RA+ cells. Adult donors, all healthy and HIV-negative, had no recent acute infections or vaccinations. The donor cohort consisted entirely of Caucasian adults residing in Nashville, Tennessee. This receptor was taken from a man between 18 and 35 years old in good health. Sequenced input: naive CD8+ T cells sorted from blood.

Here the CDR3 reads CASSPSLYGDYGYTF. CDR3 DNA sequence: TGTGCCAGCAGCCCCAGCCTCTACGGGGACTATGGCTACACCTTC. The chain is built from TRBV2 and TRBJ1-2; D remains unclear. V was pared by 6 bases and J by 3 bases, with 17 bases between. CDR1 is SNHLY and CDR2 is FYNNEI in the germline V gene. This CDR3 contains 15 residues.